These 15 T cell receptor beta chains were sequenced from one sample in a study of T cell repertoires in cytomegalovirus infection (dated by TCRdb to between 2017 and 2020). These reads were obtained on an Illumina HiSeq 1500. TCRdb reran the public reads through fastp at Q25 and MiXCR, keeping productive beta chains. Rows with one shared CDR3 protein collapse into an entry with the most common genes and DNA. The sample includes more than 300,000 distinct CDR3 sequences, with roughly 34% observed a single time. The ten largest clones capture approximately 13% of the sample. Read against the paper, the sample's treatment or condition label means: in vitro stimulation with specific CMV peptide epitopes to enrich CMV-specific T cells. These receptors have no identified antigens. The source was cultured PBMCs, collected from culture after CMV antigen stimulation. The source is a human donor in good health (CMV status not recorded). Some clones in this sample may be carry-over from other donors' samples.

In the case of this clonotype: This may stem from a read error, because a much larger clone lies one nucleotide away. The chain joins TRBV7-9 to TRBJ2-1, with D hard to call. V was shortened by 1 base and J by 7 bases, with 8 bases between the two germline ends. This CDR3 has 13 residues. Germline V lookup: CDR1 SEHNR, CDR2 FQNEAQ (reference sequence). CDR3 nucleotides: TGTGCCAGCAGCTTAGTCTGGGGAAATGAGCAGTTCTTC. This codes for CASSLVWGNEQFF.

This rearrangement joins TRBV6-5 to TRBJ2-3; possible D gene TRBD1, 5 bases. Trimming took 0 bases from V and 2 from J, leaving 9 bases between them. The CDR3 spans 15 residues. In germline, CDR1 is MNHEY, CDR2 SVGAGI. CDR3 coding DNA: TGTGCCAGCAGTTACTCGGGGCCAGCCACAGATACGCAGTATTTT. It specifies CASSYSGPATDTQYF.

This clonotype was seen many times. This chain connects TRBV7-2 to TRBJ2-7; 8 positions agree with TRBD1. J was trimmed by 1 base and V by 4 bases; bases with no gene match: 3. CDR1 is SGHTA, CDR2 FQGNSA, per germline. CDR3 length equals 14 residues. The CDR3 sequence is CASSSRQGSYEQYF. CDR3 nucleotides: TGTGCCAGCAGCTCAAGACAGGGGTCCTACGAGCAGTACTTC.

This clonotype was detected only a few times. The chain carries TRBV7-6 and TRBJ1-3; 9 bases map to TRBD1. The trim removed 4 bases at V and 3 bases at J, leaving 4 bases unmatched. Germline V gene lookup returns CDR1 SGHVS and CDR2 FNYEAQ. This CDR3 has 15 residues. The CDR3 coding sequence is TGTGCCAGCAGCTCGGACAGGGGATTTGGAAACACCATATATTTT. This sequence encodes CASSSDRGFGNTIYF.

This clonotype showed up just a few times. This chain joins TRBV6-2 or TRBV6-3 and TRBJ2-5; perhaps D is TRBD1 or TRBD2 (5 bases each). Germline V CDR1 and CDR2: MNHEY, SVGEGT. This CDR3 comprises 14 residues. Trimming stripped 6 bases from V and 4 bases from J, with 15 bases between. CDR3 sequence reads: CASRRRWQGETQYF. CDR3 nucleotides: TGTGCCAGCAGGAGGAGGTGGCAGGGAGAGACCCAGTACTTC.

CDR3: CASSSGQGAIDTQYF. The CDR3 DNA is TGTGCCAGCAGTTCGGGACAGGGGGCTATAGATACGCAGTATTTT. This sequence joins TRBV6-5 and TRBJ2-3; 12 bases are shared with TRBD1. V lost 4 bases, J lost 5 bases, and 4 bases stayed unmatched. Germline CDR1 is MNHEY and CDR2 is SVGAGI. The length of the CDR3 is 15 residues.

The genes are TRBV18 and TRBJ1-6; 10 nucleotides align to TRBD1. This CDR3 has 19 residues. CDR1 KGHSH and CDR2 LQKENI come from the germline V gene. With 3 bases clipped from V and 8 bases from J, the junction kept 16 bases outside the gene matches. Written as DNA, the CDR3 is TGTGCCAGCTCACCCCGGGACAGGGGCCCCCTTGGCTCGTATTCACCCCTCCACTTT. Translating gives CASSPRDRGPLGSYSPLHF.

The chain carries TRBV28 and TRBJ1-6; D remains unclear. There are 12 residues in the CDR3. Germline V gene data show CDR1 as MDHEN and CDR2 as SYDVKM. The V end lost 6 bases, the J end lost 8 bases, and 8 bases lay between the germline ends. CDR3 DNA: TGTGCCAGCAGACGGGGTTATTCACCCCTCCACTTT. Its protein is CASRRGYSPLHF. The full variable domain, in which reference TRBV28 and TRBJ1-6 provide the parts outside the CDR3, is DVKVTQSSRYLVKRTGEKVFLECVQDMDHENMFWYRQDPGLGLRLIYFSYDVKMKEKGDIPEGYSVSREKKERFSLILESASTNQTSMYLCASRRGYSPLHFGNGTRLTVT.

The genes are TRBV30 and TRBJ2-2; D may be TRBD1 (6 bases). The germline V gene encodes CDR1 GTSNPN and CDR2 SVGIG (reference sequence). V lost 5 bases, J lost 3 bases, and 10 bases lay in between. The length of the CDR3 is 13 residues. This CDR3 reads CAWETGYTGELFF. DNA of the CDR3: TGTGCCTGGGAGACAGGATACACCGGGGAGCTGTTTTTT.

Here the CDR3 reads CASSPSGSSNEQFF. The CDR3 nucleotides are TGTGCCAGCAGCCCCAGCGGGAGTAGTAATGAGCAGTTCTTC. This chain uses TRBV11-2 with TRBJ2-1, with 8 bases that match TRBD2. Germline assignment: CDR1 SGHAT and CDR2 FQNNGV. The CDR3 length is 14 residues. V shed 5 bases, J shed 7 bases, and the junction held 7 bases outside the gene matches. The whole variable domain, remainder taken from reference TRBV11-2 and TRBJ2-1, is EAGVAQSPRYKIIEKRQSVAFWCNPISGHATLYWYQQILGQGPKLLIQFQNNGVVDDSQLPKDRFSAERLKGVDSTLKIQPAKLEDSAVYLCASSPSGSSNEQFFGPGTRLTVL.

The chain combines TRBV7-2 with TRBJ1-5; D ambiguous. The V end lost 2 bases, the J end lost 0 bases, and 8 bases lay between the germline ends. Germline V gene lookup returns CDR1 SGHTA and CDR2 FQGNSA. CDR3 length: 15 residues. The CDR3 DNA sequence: TGTGCCAGCAGCTTATTCTCAGATAGCAATCAGCCCCAGCATTTT. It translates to CASSLFSDSNQPQHF. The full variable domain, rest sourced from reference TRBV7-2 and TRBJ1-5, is GAGVSQSPSNKVTEKGKDVELRCDPISGHTALYWYRQSLGQGLEFLIYFQGNSAPDKSGLPSDRFSAERTGGSVSTLTIQRTQQEDSAVYLCASSLFSDSNQPQHFGDGTRLSIL.

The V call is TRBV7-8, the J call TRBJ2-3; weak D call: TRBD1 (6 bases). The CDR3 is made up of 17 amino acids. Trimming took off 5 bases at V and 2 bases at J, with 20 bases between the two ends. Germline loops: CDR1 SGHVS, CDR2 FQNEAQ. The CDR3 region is CASSQGQTGTNTDTQYF. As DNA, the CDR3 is TGTGCCAGCAGCCAGGGACAAACAGGGACCAACACAGATACGCAGTATTTT.

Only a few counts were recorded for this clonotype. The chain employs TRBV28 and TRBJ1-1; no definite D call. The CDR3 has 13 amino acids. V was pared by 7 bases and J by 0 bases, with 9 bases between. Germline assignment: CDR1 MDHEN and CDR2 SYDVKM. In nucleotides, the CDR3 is TGTGCCAGCACCTTAAATTTGAACACTGAAGCTTTCTTT. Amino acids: CASTLNLNTEAFF.

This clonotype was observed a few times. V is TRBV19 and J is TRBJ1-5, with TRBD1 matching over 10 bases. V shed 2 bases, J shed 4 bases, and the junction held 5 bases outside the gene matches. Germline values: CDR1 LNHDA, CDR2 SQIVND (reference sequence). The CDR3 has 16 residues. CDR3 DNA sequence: TGTGCCAGTAGTATACAGGGGGACAGGGGAAATCAGCCCCAGCATTTT. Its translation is CASSIQGDRGNQPQHF.

CDR3 amino acids: CASSEGIRYQETQYF. CDR3 nucleotide sequence: TGTGCCAGCAGTGAGGGTATCAGGTACCAAGAGACCCAGTACTTC. This chain uses TRBV6-1 with TRBJ2-5; D is uncertain. CDR1 and CDR2 (germline): MNHNS, SASEGT. This CDR3 spans 15 amino acids. V lost 3 bases and J lost 0, with 11 bases in between.